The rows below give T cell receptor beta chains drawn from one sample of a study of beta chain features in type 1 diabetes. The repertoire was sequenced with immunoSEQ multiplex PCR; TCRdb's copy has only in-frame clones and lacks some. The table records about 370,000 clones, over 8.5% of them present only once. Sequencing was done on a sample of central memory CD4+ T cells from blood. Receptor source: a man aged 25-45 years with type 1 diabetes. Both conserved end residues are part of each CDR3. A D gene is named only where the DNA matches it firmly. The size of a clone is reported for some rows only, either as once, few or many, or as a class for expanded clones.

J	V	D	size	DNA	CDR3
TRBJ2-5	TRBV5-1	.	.	TGCGCCAGCAGCTCCCGGACGAGGGACGGGGAGACCCAGTACTTC	CASSSRTRDGETQYF
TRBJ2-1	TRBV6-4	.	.	TGTGCCAGCAGTGACGGGGGGCTGTACAATGAGCAGTTCTTC	CASSDGGLYNEQFF
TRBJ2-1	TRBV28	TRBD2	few	TGTGCCAGCAGTCTCAAGGCGAGCGGGAGTCACAATGAGCAGTTCTTC	CASSLKASGSHNEQFF
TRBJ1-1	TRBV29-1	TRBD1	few	TGCAGCCTGACAGGGGCCCCCAGGGTAGATGAAGCTTTCTTT	CSLTGAPRVDEAFF
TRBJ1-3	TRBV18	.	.	TGTGCCAGCTCACCCGCCCTTATGAGGGGGGGCTCTGGAAACACCATATATTTT	CASSPALMRGGSGNTIYF
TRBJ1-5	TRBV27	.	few	TGTGCCAGCAGTTTCGACAGGAATCAGCCCCAGCATTTT	CASSFDRNQPQHF
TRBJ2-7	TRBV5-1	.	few	TGCGCCAGCACCCCTTTGACAGCAACAGGACCCCGCTCCTACGAGCAGTACTTC	CASTPLTATGPRSYEQYF
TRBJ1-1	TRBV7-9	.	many	TGTGCCAGCGCCACTTGGACTGAAGCTTTCTTT	CASATWTEAFF
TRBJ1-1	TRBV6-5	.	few	TGTGCCAGCAGTTACTCGATGGGACACCTGAACACTGAAGCTTTCTTT	CASSYSMGHLNTEAFF
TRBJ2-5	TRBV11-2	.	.	TGTGCCAGCAGCTTAATAATATGGGGGGCGCCTGTAAAGAAGACCCAGTACTTC	CASSLIIWGAPVKKTQYF
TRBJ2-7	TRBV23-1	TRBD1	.	TGCGCCAGCAGAACCGGGACAGGTACTTTTTACGAGCAGTACTTC	CASRTGTGTFYEQYF
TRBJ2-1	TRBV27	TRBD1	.	TGTGCCAGCAGTAAAGAGGGACAGGGATTAGCGATCTACAATGAGCAGTTCTTC	CASSKEGQGLAIYNEQFF
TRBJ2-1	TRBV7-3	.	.	TGTGCCAGCAGCATCACTCTAGCGAGCTACAATGAGCAGTTCTTC	CASSITLASYNEQFF
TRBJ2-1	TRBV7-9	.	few	TGTGCCAGCAGCCCAGACAATGAGCAGTTCTTC	CASSPDNEQFF
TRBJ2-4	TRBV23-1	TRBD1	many	TGCGCCAGCAGTCAACGGACAGGGTTTTACGTCAAAAACATTCAGTACTTC	CASSQRTGFYVKNIQYF
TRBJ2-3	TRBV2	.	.	TGTGCCAGCCGCGAGGGGGGCGGGGGCCCGGTGGATACGCAGTATTTT	CASREGGGGPVDTQYF
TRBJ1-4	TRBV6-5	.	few	TGTGCCAGCAGCTCCGGGGGCGGCGTCGATGAAAAACTGTTTTTT	CASSSGGGVDEKLFF
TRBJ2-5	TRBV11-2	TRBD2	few	TGTGCCAGCAGCACTAGGCCCAGCGGGAGGGCCTCGAAAGAGACCCAGTACTTC	CASSTRPSGRASKETQYF
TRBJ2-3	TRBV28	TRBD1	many	TGTGCCAGCAGTTCACGGGACAGGGCAACAGATACGCAGTATTTT	CASSSRDRATDTQYF
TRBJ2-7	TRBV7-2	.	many	TGTGCCAGCAGCTCTCAAGGGTACGAGCAGTACTTC	CASSSQGYEQYF
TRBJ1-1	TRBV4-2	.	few	TGTGCCAGCAGCCAAGCGGGGGGGCCCGCGGGTACTGAAGCTTTCTTT	CASSQAGGPAGTEAFF
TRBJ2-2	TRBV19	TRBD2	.	TGTGCCAGTAGGTTGGGACTAGAGGCCGGGGAGCTGTTTTTT	CASRLGLEAGELFF
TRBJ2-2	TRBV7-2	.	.	TGTGCCAGCAGCGGGGGACTCGCACGGGGTACCGGGGAGCTGTTTTTT	CASSGGLARGTGELFF
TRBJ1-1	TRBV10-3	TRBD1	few	TGTGCCATCAGTGGACAGGGTACGAACACTGAAGCTTTCTTT	CAISGQGTNTEAFF
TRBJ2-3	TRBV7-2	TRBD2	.	TGTGCCAGCAGCCCAACTAGCGGGGCTCGGGCAGATACGCAGTATTTT	CASSPTSGARADTQYF
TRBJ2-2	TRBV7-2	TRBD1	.	TGTGCCACCACCGGGACAGGGGGCGGGGAGCTGTTTTTT	CATTGTGGGELFF
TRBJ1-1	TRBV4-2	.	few	TGTGCCAGCAGTTTGACGACCGGAGGGAACACTGAAGCTTTCTTT	CASSLTTGGNTEAFF
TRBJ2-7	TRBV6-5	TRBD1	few	TGTGCCAGCAGCTACCTCCGGGACAGCTCCTACGAGCAGTACTTC	CASSYLRDSSYEQYF
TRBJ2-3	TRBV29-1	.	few	TGCAGCGTTGAGGAGGGGGGAGATACGCAGTATTTT	CSVEEGGDTQYF
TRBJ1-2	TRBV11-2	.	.	TGTGCCAGCAGCTCTTCCGGGACAAATGGCTACACCTTC	CASSSSGTNGYTF
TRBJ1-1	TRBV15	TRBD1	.	TGTGCCACCAGCAGGGGAGGACAGGGAAACACTGAAGCTTTCTTT	CATSRGGQGNTEAFF
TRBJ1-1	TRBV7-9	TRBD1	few	TGTGCCAGCAGCTTAGGACAGGGGTTTGGCACTGAAGCTTTCTTT	CASSLGQGFGTEAFF
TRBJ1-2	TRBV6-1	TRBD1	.	TGTGCCAGCAAAGGGACAGGCCCCTATGGCTACACCTTC	CASKGTGPYGYTF
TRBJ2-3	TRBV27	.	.	TGTGCCAGCAGCACTAGACTCTCGGATACGCAGTATTTT	CASSTRLSDTQYF
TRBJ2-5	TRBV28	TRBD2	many	TGTGCCAGCAGCACGGTAGCGGGGTCGTACCAAGAGACCCAGTACTTC	CASSTVAGSYQETQYF
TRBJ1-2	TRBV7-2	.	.	TGTGCCAGCAGAGCAGGAGCCGGTGGCTACACCTTC	CASRAGAGGYTF
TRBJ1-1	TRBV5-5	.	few	TGTGCCAGCAGCTTAGTTGCTGCCACTGAAGCTTTCTTT	CASSLVAATEAFF
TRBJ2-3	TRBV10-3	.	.	TGTGCCACCGTCGAACAGGGCTCCGATACGCAGTATTTT	CATVEQGSDTQYF
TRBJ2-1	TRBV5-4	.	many	TGTGCCAGCAGTAAGACTGTGGAGCAGTTCTTC	CASSKTVEQFF
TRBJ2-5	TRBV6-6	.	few	TGTGCCAGCAGTGTAGGGGGACAAGGGATCCAGTACTTC	CASSVGGQGIQYF
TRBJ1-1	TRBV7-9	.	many	TGTGCCAGCAACAGCGGGGGTACGAGAAGAGCTTTCTTT	CASNSGGTRRAFF
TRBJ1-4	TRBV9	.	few	TGTGCCAGCAGCGTAGTCGGCAGCCTTAATGAAAAACTGTTTTTT	CASSVVGSLNEKLFF
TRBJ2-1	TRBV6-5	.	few	TGTGCCAGCGCCCAACCCCCTAACAATGAGCAGTTCTTC	CASAQPPNNEQFF
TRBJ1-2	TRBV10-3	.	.	TGTGCCATCACCGGAGGGCCTCGGGCTTATGGCTACACCTTC	CAITGGPRAYGYTF
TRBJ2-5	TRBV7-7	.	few	TGTGCTAGCAGCTTAGATACGGTTGAGACCCAGTACTTC	CASSLDTVETQYF
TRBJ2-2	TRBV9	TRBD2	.	TGTGCCAGCAGCGTAGAGGGACTAGCGGGCGGGGAGCTGTTTTTT	CASSVEGLAGGELFF
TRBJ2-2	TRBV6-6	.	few	TGTGCCAGCCACCCCGCAGGGGCCACCGGGGAGCTGTTTTTT	CASHPAGATGELFF
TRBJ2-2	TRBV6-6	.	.	TGTGCCAGCAGCAAAAGTGGCGGGCAAGGCTCCGGGGAGCTGTTTTTT	CASSKSGGQGSGELFF
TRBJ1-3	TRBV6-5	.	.	TGTGCCAGCAGCTTGGACAGACCCTCTGGAAACACCATATATTTT	CASSLDRPSGNTIYF
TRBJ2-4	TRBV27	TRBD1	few	TGTGCCAGCAGTTTATACGGGGACAGGGCCCCCTCGAGAAACATTCAGTACTTC	CASSLYGDRAPSRNIQYF
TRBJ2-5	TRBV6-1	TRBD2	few	TGTGCCAGCAGTGAAAATTTCTCTCAAGCGGGAGGGCCGGAGACCCAGTACTTC	CASSENFSQAGGPETQYF
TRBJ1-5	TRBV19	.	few	TGTGCCAGTAGTATGAGCACAGGGATCCAGCCCCAGCATTTT	CASSMSTGIQPQHF
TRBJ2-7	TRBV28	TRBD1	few	TGTGCCAGCAGTTTATACCCGGACAGGGGGCGAGGCGAGCAGTACTTC	CASSLYPDRGRGEQYF
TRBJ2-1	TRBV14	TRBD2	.	TGTGCCAGCAGCCAAGAGGGACTAGCGGGATATAGTGAGCAGTTCTTC	CASSQEGLAGYSEQFF
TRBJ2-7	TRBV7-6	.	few	TGTGCCAGCAGCTTAGCCCCGGGGGGCGGAGGGTACGAGCAGTACTTC	CASSLAPGGGGYEQYF
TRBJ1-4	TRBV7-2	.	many	TGTGCCAGCAGCTTTTGGGGAGGCGTGAGTGAAAAACTGTTTTTT	CASSFWGGVSEKLFF
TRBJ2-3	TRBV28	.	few	TGTGCCAGCAGTTTTATTAGTCCGGGAGTTTCCGGTACGCAGTATTTT	CASSFISPGVSGTQYF
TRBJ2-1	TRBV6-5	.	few	TGTGCCAGCGGGCGGGAAGCCGCCTACAATGAGCAGTTCTTC	CASGREAAYNEQFF
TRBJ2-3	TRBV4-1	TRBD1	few	TGCGCCAGCAGCCAAGATTACAGGGGCGGCACAGATACGCAGTATTTT	CASSQDYRGGTDTQYF